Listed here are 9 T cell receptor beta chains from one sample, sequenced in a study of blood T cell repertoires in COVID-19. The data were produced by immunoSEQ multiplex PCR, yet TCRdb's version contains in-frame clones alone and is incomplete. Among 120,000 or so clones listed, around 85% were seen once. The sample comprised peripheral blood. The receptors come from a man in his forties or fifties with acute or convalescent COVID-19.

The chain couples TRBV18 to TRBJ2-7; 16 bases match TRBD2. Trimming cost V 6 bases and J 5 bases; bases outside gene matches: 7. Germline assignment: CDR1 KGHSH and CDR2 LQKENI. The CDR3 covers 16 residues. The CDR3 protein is CASSPGLAGGGDEQYF. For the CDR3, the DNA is TGTGCCAGCTCGCCGGGACTAGCGGGAGGGGGCGACGAGCAGTACTTC.

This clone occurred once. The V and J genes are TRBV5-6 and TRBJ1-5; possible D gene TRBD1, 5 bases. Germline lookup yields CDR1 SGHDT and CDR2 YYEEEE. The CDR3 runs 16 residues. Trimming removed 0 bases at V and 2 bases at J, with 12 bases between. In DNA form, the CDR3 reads TGTGCCAGCAGCTTGGCCGGTGCCAGGGGCAATCAGCCCCAGCATTTT. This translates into CASSLAGARGNQPQHF.

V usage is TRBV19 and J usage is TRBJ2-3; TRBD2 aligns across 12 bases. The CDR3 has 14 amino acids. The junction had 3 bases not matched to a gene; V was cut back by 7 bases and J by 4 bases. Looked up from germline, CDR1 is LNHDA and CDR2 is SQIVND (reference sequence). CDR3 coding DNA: TGTGCCAGTACGGGACTAGCGGGCCCAGATACGCAGTATTTT. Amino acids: CASTGLAGPDTQYF.

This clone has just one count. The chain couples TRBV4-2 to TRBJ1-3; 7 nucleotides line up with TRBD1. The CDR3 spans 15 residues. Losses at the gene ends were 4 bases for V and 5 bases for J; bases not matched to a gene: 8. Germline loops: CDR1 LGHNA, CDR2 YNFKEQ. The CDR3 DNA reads TGTGCCAGCAGCCTCAGACAGGGCGGGAGAAACACCATATATTTT. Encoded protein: CASSLRQGGRNTIYF.

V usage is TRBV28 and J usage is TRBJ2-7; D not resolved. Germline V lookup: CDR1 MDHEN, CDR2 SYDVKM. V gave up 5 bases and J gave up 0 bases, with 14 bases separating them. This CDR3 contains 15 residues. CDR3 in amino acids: CASSPGEFSSYEQYF. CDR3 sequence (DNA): TGTGCCAGCAGTCCAGGCGAATTCAGCTCCTACGAGCAGTACTTC. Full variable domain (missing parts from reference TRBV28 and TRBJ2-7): DVKVTQSSRYLVKRTGEKVFLECVQDMDHENMFWYRQDPGLGLRLIYFSYDVKMKEKGDIPEGYSVSREKKERFSLILESASTNQTSMYLCASSPGEFSSYEQYFGPGTRLTVT.

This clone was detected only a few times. The CDR3 DNA is TGTGCCAGCAGCCGAACCGGGACATTGAACACTGAAGCTTTCTTT. Amino acids: CASSRTGTLNTEAFF. The chain combines TRBV7-9 with TRBJ1-1, with a possible D match to TRBD1 (6 bases). Germline values: CDR1 SEHNR, CDR2 FQNEAQ (reference sequence). The CDR3 loop spans 15 amino acids. The germline V and J ends were trimmed by 5 bases and 0 bases, with 13 bases remaining between them. The full variable domain, completed using reference TRBV7-9 and TRBJ1-1, is DTGVSQNPRHKITKRGQNVTFRCDPISEHNRLYWYRQTLGQGPEFLTYFQNEAQLEKSRLLSDRFSAERPKGSFSTLEIQRTEQGDSAMYLCASSRTGTLNTEAFFGQGTRLTVV.

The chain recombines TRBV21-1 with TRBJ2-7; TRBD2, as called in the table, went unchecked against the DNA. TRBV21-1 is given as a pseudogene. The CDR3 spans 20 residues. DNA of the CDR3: TGTGCCAGCAGCAAAGGAAGAGTAGCGGGGACCCTAAAGCCCACCTACGAGCAGTACTTC. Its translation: CASSKGRVAGTLKPTYEQYF.

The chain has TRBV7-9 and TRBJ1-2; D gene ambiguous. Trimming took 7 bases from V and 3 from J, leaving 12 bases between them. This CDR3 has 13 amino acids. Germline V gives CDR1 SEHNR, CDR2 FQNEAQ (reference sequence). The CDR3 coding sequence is TGTGCCAGCAACCGCGATGTGGACTATGGCTACACCTTC. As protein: CASNRDVDYGYTF.

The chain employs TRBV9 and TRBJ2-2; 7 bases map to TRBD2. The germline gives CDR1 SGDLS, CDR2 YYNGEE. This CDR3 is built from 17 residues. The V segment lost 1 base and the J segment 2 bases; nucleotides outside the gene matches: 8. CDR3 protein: CASSVLAGEGNTGELFF. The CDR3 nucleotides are TGTGCCAGCAGCGTACTTGCGGGGGAGGGAAACACCGGGGAGCTGTTTTTT. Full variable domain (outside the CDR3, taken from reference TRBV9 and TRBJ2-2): DSGVTQTPKHLITATGQRVTLRCSPRSGDLSVYWYQQSLDQGLQFLIQYYNGEERAKGNILERFSAQQFPDLHSELNLSSLELGDSALYFCASSVLAGEGNTGELFFGEGSRLTVL.